The rows below give T cell receptor beta chains drawn from one sample of a study of quantifying T cell responses using KT2 cells. One entry per CDR3 protein results from TCRdb running MiXCR on the UMI-ligation and nested PCR reads. The table records more than 55,000 distinct CDR3 sequences, 9% to 15% of them present only once. The sequenced sample consisted of PBMCs spiked with cells of the T cell clone KT2. Receptors were obtained from a human donor. Each CDR3 is given with its conserved first and last residue. A D gene is named only where the DNA matches it firmly. A clone size is listed for some rows: how often the clone was seen (once, few, many), or a class if it is expanded.

v_call: TRBV6-6
d_call: -
j_call: TRBJ1-3
clone_size: few
cdr3_nt: TGTGCCAGCAGTTACCCTCAGAGCTCTGGAAACACCATATATTTT
cdr3_aa: CASSYPQSSGNTIYF

v_call: TRBV2
d_call: TRBD1
j_call: TRBJ2-3
clone_size: -
cdr3_nt: TGTGCCAGCCTTTTTGACAGGGCGGCCACAGATACGCAGTATTTT
cdr3_aa: CASLFDRAATDTQYF

v_call: TRBV5-1
d_call: -
j_call: TRBJ2-3
clone_size: many
cdr3_nt: TGCGCCAGCTCCGGGGGCGCTGGTACAGATACGCAGTATTTT
cdr3_aa: CASSGGAGTDTQYF

v_call: TRBV15
d_call: -
j_call: TRBJ2-7
clone_size: many
cdr3_nt: TGTGCCACCAGCAGAGATCACGTTCTGCGGGGCTACGAGCAGTACTTC
cdr3_aa: CATSRDHVLRGYEQYF

v_call: TRBV10-2
d_call: -
j_call: TRBJ2-1
clone_size: -
cdr3_nt: TGCGCCAGCAGTGAGGGCGGGAGGGGGGACAGGTGGCAGTTCTTC
cdr3_aa: CASSEGGRGDRWQFF

v_call: TRBV12-5
d_call: -
j_call: TRBJ2-1
clone_size: -
cdr3_nt: TGTGCTAGTGGTTTGAGGGTAGTTAAAAGCTCCTACAATGAGCAGTTCTTC
cdr3_aa: CASGLRVVKSSYNEQFF

v_call: TRBV11-1
d_call: -
j_call: TRBJ2-5
clone_size: many
cdr3_nt: TGTGCCAGCAGCTCCGGGAGTTTACAGTCAGGGGAGACCCAGTACTTC
cdr3_aa: CASSSGSLQSGETQYF

v_call: TRBV3-1
d_call: -
j_call: TRBJ1-1
clone_size: once
cdr3_nt: TGTGCCAGCAGTGTAACAGGGAACACTGAAGCTTTCTTT
cdr3_aa: CASSVTGNTEAFF

v_call: TRBV28
d_call: -
j_call: TRBJ2-1
clone_size: few
cdr3_nt: TGTGCCAGCAGTCCCGATTCGGTTTGGGGCAATGAGCAGTTCTTC
cdr3_aa: CASSPDSVWGNEQFF

v_call: TRBV12-3/TRBV12-4
d_call: -
j_call: TRBJ1-2
clone_size: many
cdr3_nt: TGTGCCAGCAGTCCGGACAACTATGGCTACACCTTC
cdr3_aa: CASSPDNYGYTF

v_call: TRBV15
d_call: TRBD1
j_call: TRBJ2-2
clone_size: many
cdr3_nt: TGTGCCACCAGCCGACCTAGGACAGGGACCTACACCGGGGAGCTGTTTTTT
cdr3_aa: CATSRPRTGTYTGELFF

v_call: TRBV12-3/TRBV12-4
d_call: TRBD1
j_call: TRBJ1-4
clone_size: -
cdr3_nt: TGTGCCAGCAGCGGGGACAGGGGCGGCCCAACTAATGAAAAACTGTTTTTT
cdr3_aa: CASSGDRGGPTNEKLFF

v_call: TRBV12-3/TRBV12-4
d_call: -
j_call: TRBJ2-5
clone_size: few
cdr3_nt: TGTGCCAGCAGTTCAGGGGAAGAGACCCAGTACTTC
cdr3_aa: CASSSGEETQYF

v_call: TRBV7-6
d_call: -
j_call: TRBJ1-1
clone_size: -
cdr3_nt: TGTGCCAGCAGCTTACGGGGCAGCGGGTTGGGGAACACTGAAGCTTTCTTT
cdr3_aa: CASSLRGSGLGNTEAFF

v_call: TRBV5-5
d_call: -
j_call: TRBJ2-3
clone_size: -
cdr3_nt: TGTGCCAGCAGCTTAGGGCAAGGTGTAGTATTT
cdr3_aa: CASSLGQGVVF

v_call: TRBV29-1
d_call: TRBD1
j_call: TRBJ2-7
clone_size: few
cdr3_nt: TGCAGCGTTGAAGCCGACAGGGGATACGAGCAGTACTTC
cdr3_aa: CSVEADRGYEQYF

v_call: TRBV9
d_call: TRBD2
j_call: TRBJ2-2
clone_size: few
cdr3_nt: TGTGCCAGCAGCGAGGGGACTAGAACCGGGGAGCTGTTTTTT
cdr3_aa: CASSEGTRTGELFF

v_call: TRBV7-2
d_call: -
j_call: TRBJ2-6
clone_size: many
cdr3_nt: TGTGCCAGCAGCTTAGGTCCGGTTGATTACTCTGGGGCCAACGTCCTGACTTTC
cdr3_aa: CASSLGPVDYSGANVLTF

v_call: TRBV6-2/TRBV6-3
d_call: -
j_call: TRBJ2-1
clone_size: -
cdr3_nt: TGTGCCAGCCGGGGGCCGTACAATGAGCAGTTCTTC
cdr3_aa: CASRGPYNEQFF

v_call: TRBV29-1
d_call: -
j_call: TRBJ1-5
clone_size: few
cdr3_nt: TGCAGCGTTGGTCCCGGTGGGGCTAACAATCAGCCCCAGCATTTT
cdr3_aa: CSVGPGGANNQPQHF

v_call: TRBV7-2
d_call: -
j_call: TRBJ2-1
clone_size: few
cdr3_nt: TGTGCCAGCAGCCGGGGACGGCTCCTTGCCCCGGAGCAGTTCTTC
cdr3_aa: CASSRGRLLAPEQFF

v_call: TRBV4-2
d_call: TRBD1
j_call: TRBJ1-5
clone_size: -
cdr3_nt: TGTGCCAGCAGCCAAGAGACAGGGATAAATCAGCCCCAGCATTTT
cdr3_aa: CASSQETGINQPQHF

v_call: TRBV3-1
d_call: -
j_call: TRBJ2-2
clone_size: -
cdr3_nt: TGTGCCAGCAGCCAAGATGAGTTTTACACCGGGGAGCTGTTTTTT
cdr3_aa: CASSQDEFYTGELFF

v_call: TRBV24-1
d_call: -
j_call: TRBJ2-1
clone_size: many
cdr3_nt: TGTGCCACCAGTGATTTTGGCAGGAGTACCTACAATGAGCAGTTCTTC
cdr3_aa: CATSDFGRSTYNEQFF

v_call: TRBV24-1
d_call: -
j_call: TRBJ2-1
clone_size: -
cdr3_nt: TGTGCCACCAGTGATTTAACACAGGGCAATGAGCAGTTCTTC
cdr3_aa: CATSDLTQGNEQFF

v_call: TRBV5-1
d_call: -
j_call: TRBJ2-1
clone_size: few
cdr3_nt: TGCGCCAGCAGCTTGGTGGGTTCACGCTACAATGAGCAGTTCTTC
cdr3_aa: CASSLVGSRYNEQFF

v_call: TRBV28
d_call: -
j_call: TRBJ2-3
clone_size: -
cdr3_nt: TGTGCCAGCAGTTTTTTGTTACGAGGGGTTGCAGATACGCAGTATTTT
cdr3_aa: CASSFLLRGVADTQYF

v_call: TRBV20-1
d_call: -
j_call: TRBJ1-5
clone_size: -
cdr3_nt: TGCAGTGCTATCACAAGCTATAGCAATCAGCCCCAGCATTTT
cdr3_aa: CSAITSYSNQPQHF

v_call: TRBV11-2
d_call: -
j_call: TRBJ2-2
clone_size: -
cdr3_nt: TGTGCCGGGGGGGGGCCCGGGGAGCTGTTTTTT
cdr3_aa: CAGGGPGELFF

v_call: TRBV7-9
d_call: -
j_call: TRBJ1-3
clone_size: few
cdr3_nt: TGTGCCAGCAGCACGTCCGGGACGGATTTCTCTGGAAACACCATATATTTT
cdr3_aa: CASSTSGTDFSGNTIYF

v_call: TRBV7-9
d_call: TRBD2
j_call: TRBJ2-3
clone_size: few
cdr3_nt: TGTGCCAGCAACATAGCGGGAGCCGAAGATACGCAGTATTTT
cdr3_aa: CASNIAGAEDTQYF

v_call: TRBV4-3
d_call: TRBD2
j_call: TRBJ2-6
clone_size: few
cdr3_nt: TGCGCCAGCAGCCAAGACCCTAGCGGGAGCTCTGGGGCCAACGTCCTGACTTTC
cdr3_aa: CASSQDPSGSSGANVLTF